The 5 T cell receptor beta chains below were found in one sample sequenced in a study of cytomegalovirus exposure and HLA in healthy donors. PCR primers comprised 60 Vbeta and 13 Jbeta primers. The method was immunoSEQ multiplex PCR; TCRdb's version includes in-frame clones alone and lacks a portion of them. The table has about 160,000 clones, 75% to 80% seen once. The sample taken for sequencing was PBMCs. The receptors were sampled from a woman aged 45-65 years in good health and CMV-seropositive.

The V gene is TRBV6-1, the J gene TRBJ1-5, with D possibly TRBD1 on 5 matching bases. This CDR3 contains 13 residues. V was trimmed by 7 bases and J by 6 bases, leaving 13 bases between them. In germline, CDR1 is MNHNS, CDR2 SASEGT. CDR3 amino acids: CASMRQGIQPQHF. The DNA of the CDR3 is TGTGCCAGCATGCGGCAGGGAATTCAGCCCCAGCATTTT.

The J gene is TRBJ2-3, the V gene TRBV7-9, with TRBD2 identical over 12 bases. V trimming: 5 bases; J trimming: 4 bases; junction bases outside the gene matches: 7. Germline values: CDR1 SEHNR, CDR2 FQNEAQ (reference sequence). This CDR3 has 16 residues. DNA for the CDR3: TGTGCCAGCAGCCCCCGGACTAGCGGGATCCCAGATACGCAGTATTTT. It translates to CASSPRTSGIPDTQYF.

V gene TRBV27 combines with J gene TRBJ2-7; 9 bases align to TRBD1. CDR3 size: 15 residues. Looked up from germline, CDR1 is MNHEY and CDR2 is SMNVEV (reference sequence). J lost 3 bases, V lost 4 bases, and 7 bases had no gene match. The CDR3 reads CASSSTRQGVYEQYF. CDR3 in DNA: TGTGCCAGCAGTTCAACTAGACAGGGGGTCTACGAGCAGTACTTC.

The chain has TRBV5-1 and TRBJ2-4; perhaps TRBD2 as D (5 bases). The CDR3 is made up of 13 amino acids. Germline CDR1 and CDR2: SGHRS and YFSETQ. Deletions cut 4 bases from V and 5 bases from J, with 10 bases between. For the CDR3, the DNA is TGCGCCAGCAGCCATGGTAGCGAAAACATTCAGTACTTC. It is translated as CASSHGSENIQYF.

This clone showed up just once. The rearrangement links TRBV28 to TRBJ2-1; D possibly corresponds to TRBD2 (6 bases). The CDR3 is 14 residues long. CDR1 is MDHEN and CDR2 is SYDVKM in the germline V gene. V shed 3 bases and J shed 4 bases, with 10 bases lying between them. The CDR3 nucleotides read TGTGCCAGCAGTTTCACGGGGGTTTACAATGAGCAGTTCTTC. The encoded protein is CASSFTGVYNEQFF.